One sample yielded the 4 T cell receptor beta chains listed below, sequenced in a study of control samples from healthy donors and cancer patients. Produced via immunoSEQ multiplex PCR; TCRdb's table is partial and in-frame only. The sample consists of roughly 120,000 clones, roughly nine tenths of them appearing once. Sequencing was carried out using PBMCs. These receptor sequences come from a woman aged 45-65 years with colorectal cancer.

This clone was counted once. The J gene is TRBJ1-1, the V gene TRBV2; TRBD1 might be the D (6 bases). The CDR3 covers 14 residues. V was cut by 5 bases and J by 0 bases, with 10 bases left in between. Germline lookup yields CDR1 SNHLY and CDR2 FYNNEI. As DNA, the CDR3 is TGTGCCAGCAGTTTTCAGGGGATGAACACTGAAGCTTTCTTT. It translates to CASSFQGMNTEAFF.

For the CDR3, the DNA is TGTGCCATCACCCCGACAGGGGGTGAGAACTATGGCTACACCTTC. Translation gives CAITPTGGENYGYTF. V and J are TRBV10-3 and TRBJ1-2, with TRBD1 matching 9 bases. In germline, CDR1 is ENHRY, CDR2 SYGVKD. Trimming took 7 bases from V and 2 from J; bases not matched to a gene: 8. This CDR3 contains 15 residues.

This chain connects TRBV5-1 to TRBJ1-2; D is undetermined. Germline CDR1 SGHRS, CDR2 YFSETQ. This CDR3 has 14 amino acids. Trimming removed 5 bases from V and 0 bases from J, with 11 bases in between. The CDR3 here is CASRTGPTNYGYTF. DNA for the CDR3: TGCGCCAGCAGAACGGGCCCCACTAACTATGGCTACACCTTC. The complete variable domain, with remaining parts taken from reference TRBV5-1 and TRBJ1-2, reads KAGVTQTPRYLIKTRGQQVTLSCSPISGHRSVSWYQQTPGQGLQFLFEYFSETQRNKGNFPGRFSGRQFSNSRSEMNVSTLELGDSALYLCASRTGPTNYGYTFGSGTRLTVV.

The chain links TRBV19 to TRBJ2-1; TRBD2 is a possible D gene (7 bases). This CDR3 contains 16 residues. The V gene's germline CDR1 is LNHDA and CDR2 SQIVND (reference sequence). The germline V and J ends were trimmed by 1 base and 1 base, with 11 bases remaining between them. The CDR3 nucleotides are TGTGCCAGTAGTATAGGGGGGGGCTTTTCCTACAATGAGCAGTTCTTC. This translates into CASSIGGGFSYNEQFF.